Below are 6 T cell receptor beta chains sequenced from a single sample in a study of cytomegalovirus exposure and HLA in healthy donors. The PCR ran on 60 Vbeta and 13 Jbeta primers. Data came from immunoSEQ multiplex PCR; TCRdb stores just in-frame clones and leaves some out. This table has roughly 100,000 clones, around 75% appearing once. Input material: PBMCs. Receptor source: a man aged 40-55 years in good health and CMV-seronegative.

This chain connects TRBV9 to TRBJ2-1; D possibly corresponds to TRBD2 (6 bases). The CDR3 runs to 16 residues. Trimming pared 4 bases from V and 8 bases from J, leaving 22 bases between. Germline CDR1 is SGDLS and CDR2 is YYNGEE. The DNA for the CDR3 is TGTGCCAGCAGCCCCTTCAACAGCGGGCCTTCGGATGAGCAGTTCTTC. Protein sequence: CASSPFNSGPSDEQFF.

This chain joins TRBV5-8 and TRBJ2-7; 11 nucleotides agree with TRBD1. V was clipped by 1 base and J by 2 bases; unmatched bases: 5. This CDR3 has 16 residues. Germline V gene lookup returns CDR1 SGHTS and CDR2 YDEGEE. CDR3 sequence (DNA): TGTGCCAGCAGCTTGTTCGGGACAGGGGGAACCTACGAGCAGTACTTC. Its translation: CASSLFGTGGTYEQYF. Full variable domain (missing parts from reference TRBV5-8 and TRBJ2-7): EAGVTQSPTHLIKTRGQQATLRCSPISGHTSVYWYQQALGLGLQFLLWYDEGEERNRGNFPPRFSGRQFPNYSSELNVNALELEDSALYLCASSLFGTGGTYEQYFGPGTRLTVT.

Here the CDR3 DNA reads TGTGCCAGCACCGGTCCCGACAGGGGCCACGAGCAGTACTTC. Translating gives CASTGPDRGHEQYF. The gene calls are TRBV28 and TRBJ2-7; TRBD1 matches 8 bases. V dropped 7 bases and J dropped 5; count of bases not matched to a gene: 10. Germline V gene data show CDR1 as MDHEN and CDR2 as SYDVKM. The CDR3 length is 14 residues.

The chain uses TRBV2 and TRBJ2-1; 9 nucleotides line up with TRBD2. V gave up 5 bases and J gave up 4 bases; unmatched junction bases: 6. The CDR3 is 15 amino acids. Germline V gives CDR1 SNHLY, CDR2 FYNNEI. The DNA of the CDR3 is TGTGCCAGCAGTCCCTCTAGCGGGGAATACAATGAGCAGTTCTTC. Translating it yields CASSPSSGEYNEQFF.

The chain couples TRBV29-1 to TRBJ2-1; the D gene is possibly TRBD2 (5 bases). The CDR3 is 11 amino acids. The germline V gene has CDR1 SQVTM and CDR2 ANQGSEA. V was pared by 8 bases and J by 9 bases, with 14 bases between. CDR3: CSSQRGGEQFF. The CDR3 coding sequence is TGCAGCTCCCAACGGGGTGGTGAGCAGTTCTTC.

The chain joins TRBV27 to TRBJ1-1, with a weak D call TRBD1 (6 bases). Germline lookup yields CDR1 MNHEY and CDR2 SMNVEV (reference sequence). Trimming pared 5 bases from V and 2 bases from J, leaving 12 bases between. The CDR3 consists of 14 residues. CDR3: CASSPGHPNTEAFF. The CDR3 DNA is TGTGCCAGCAGTCCGGGACATCCAAACACTGAAGCTTTCTTT.